This T cell receptor (beta chain) was identified in a study of blood T cells in healthy people across ages. Study results and limitations: The study found more naive CD4+ cells and higher diversity in long-lived than aged donors. TCR beta diversity, measured per million T cells, fell in a roughly linear way with age.

Combining a sample-barcoded 5' primer with a J-beta primer mix, a second PCR ran for roughly 7 to 11 cycles. Via MiXCR, TCRdb re-called the 5' RACE reads, giving one row per CDR3 protein. The sample lists fewer than 2 million distinct CDR3 sequences, 35% to 50% occurring once. Germline CDR1 and CDR2: MDHEN and SYDVKM. This CDR3 region has 14 residues. Losses at the gene ends were 3 bases for V and 4 bases for J; bases not matched to a gene: 4. Staff drew about 10 milliliters of peripheral blood from each donor. PBMCs were isolated at a quantity of at least 6.5 million per sample. This clonotype came up a few times. Its antigen is still unknown.

The sequence came from a human donor in good health. The sequenced sample was blood. J is TRBJ1-2 and V is TRBV28, with 8 bases that match TRBD1. The CDR3 region has the DNA TGTGCCAGCAGTTTTGAAACAGGGGGCTATGGCTACACCTTC. Amino acid sequence: CASSFETGGYGYTF.